This T cell receptor beta chain was identified in a study of Graves' ophthalmopathy and Graves' hyperthyroidism. This clonotype was counted a few times. Using RNA transcripts, the TCR beta CDR3 regions were amplified. The workflow started with a first-round RT-PCR run with HTBI primers and then moved on to a second-round multiplex PCR. In TCRdb, the multiplex PCR reads were re-called with MiXCR into one record per CDR3 protein. The table shows 400,000 to 450,000 distinct CDR3 sequences, with about 21% occurring only once. Trimming shortened V by 3 bases and J by 4 bases, and 13 bases separated the two germline ends. The CDR3 extends over 14 amino acids.

This chain connects TRBV12-3 or TRBV12-4 to TRBJ2-7, with a weak D call TRBD2 (6 bases). This receptor was obtained from a woman aged 18-29 years with stable Graves' hyperthyroidism. The sample consisted of peripheral blood. The CDR3 nucleotides read TGTGCCAGCAGTTTTTCGGGAGAGATTTACGAGCAGTACTTC. This codes for CASSFSGEIYEQYF.